This entry describes one TCR beta chain. Its target is unknown. This sample is drawn from a study of shared clonotypes between healthy human individuals. Turning to the study itself: Contributing individuals were two females and three males aged 18 to 49. Points from the study as a whole: Expectations were that clonotype sharing among donors would be affected by sequencing depth. Collection of samples was limited to blood; tissue repertoires likely differ.

As defined, naive CD8 cells were CD45RO-negative and positively selected for CCR7, with terminally differentiated effector memory CD45RA+ cells excluded. The V gene end was trimmed by 6 bases and the J gene end by 9 bases; junction bases not matched to a gene: 9. The CDR3 extends over 14 amino acids. Germline CDR1 reads LNHDA; CDR2 reads SQIVND (reference sequence). As handled by the study authors: Junction-only sequences produced by ImmunoSEQ had no quality scores, so filtering differed. Data came from immunoSEQ multiplex PCR; TCRdb stores just in-frame clones and leaves some out. V, J and clone size reflect that table, while D and trimming were determined from the DNA. This table holds around 2,000,000 clones, roughly 95% found once.

This receptor was obtained from a man younger than 30 in good health. Material: naive CD8+ T cells sorted from blood. The rearrangement joins TRBV19 to TRBJ2-1; 9 bases are shared with TRBD2. DNA for the CDR3: TGTGCCAGTAGCGAAATTAGCGGGAGCGTTGAGCAGTTCTTC. Translation gives CASSEISGSVEQFF.